A selection of T cell receptor beta chains follows, all from one sample in a study of T-cell memory formation after mild COVID-19. TCRdb redid the calling of the 5' RACE reads with MiXCR, one entry per CDR3 protein. Altogether around 340,000 distinct CDR3 sequences are present, about 16% being singletons, with the ten largest covering 20% to 25%. The sample consisted of PBMCs or a T cell subset sorted from them (not recorded which). These receptors were obtained from a man between 18 and 29 years old who had mild COVID-19 (a few samples of this study predate the infection). Cell type and time point are not known. CDR3s include the opening cysteine and the closing phenylalanine or tryptophan. A D gene is named only where the DNA matches it firmly. Expanded clones get a size class; other rows say once, few or many, or leave the size out.

clone_size,v_call,j_call,d_call,cdr3_nt,cdr3_aa
.,TRBV20-1,TRBJ1-2,.,TGCAGTGCTAGGATTTTGGGAGGTCCTATGTACTATGGCTACACCTTC,CSARILGGPMYYGYTF
.,TRBV20-1,TRBJ2-1,.,TGCAGTGCTCACGCCAACTCCTACAATGAGCAGTTCTTC,CSAHANSYNEQFF
few,TRBV9,TRBJ2-6,.,TGTGCCAGCAGCGGACGACAGGGAGGCCCTGGGGCCAACGTCCTGACTTTC,CASSGRQGGPGANVLTF
.,TRBV3-1,TRBJ2-7,.,TGTGCCAGCAGCCCTTCAGCCCTTGATCAGGGGCGCGCGGACGAGCAGTACTTC,CASSPSALDQGRADEQYF
.,TRBV7-6,TRBJ2-3,TRBD2,TGTGCCAGCAGCCAAGGACTAGCGGGGGAGGGAGATACGCAGTATTTT,CASSQGLAGEGDTQYF
.,TRBV12-3/TRBV12-4,TRBJ1-1,.,TGTGCCAGCAGTATAAAGGGGACGGTGAACACTGAAGCTTTCTTT,CASSIKGTVNTEAFF
few,TRBV18,TRBJ2-1,TRBD1,TGTGCCAGCTCACCACGTTTCAGGACAGGGGGCGGTGAGCAGTTCTTC,CASSPRFRTGGGEQFF
few,TRBV12-3/TRBV12-4,TRBJ1-5,.,TGTGCCAGCAGTGGGGTCGTACGCAATCAGCCCCAGCATTTT,CASSGVVRNQPQHF
few,TRBV4-1,TRBJ2-7,TRBD2,TGCGCCAGCAGTCCAAGCGGGGAGAGCTCCTACGAGCAGTACTTC,CASSPSGESSYEQYF
few,TRBV18,TRBJ1-6,.,TGTGCCAGCTCACCTTCTACAGGGAGAGGGAATTCACCCCTCCACTTT,CASSPSTGRGNSPLHF
.,TRBV24-1,TRBJ2-1,.,TGTGCCACCAGTCTAATCGATGAGCAGTTCTTC,CATSLIDEQFF
.,TRBV2,TRBJ2-1,TRBD1,TGTGCCAGCCAGCTCAGCTACCGGTATGGGACAGGGGTTGGTAGTGAGCAGTTCTTC,CASQLSYRYGTGVGSEQFF
.,TRBV7-9,TRBJ2-5,TRBD1,TGTGCCAGCAGCTTAGAGGGACAGCCCGCAGAGACCCAGTACTTC,CASSLEGQPAETQYF
many,TRBV12-3/TRBV12-4,TRBJ2-5,TRBD2,TGTGCCAGCAGCCCCTTAGCGGGCCGGGAGACCCAGTACTTC,CASSPLAGRETQYF
.,TRBV12-3/TRBV12-4,TRBJ1-1,.,TGTGCCAGCAGTTTTCAGCCTAACACTGAAGCTTTCTTT,CASSFQPNTEAFF
many,TRBV12-3/TRBV12-4,TRBJ2-7,.,TGTGCCAGCAGTAGCACAAGGGACGAGCAGTACTTC,CASSSTRDEQYF
.,TRBV12-3/TRBV12-4,TRBJ1-1,.,TGTGCCAGCAGTTTAGGGGCGGGGCGACCATTCTTT,CASSLGAGRPFF
few,TRBV4-3,TRBJ1-4,TRBD1,TGCGCCAGCAGCCAATCGCTAGGGACAGGAGAAAAACTGTTTTTT,CASSQSLGTGEKLFF
few,TRBV5-1,TRBJ2-2,.,TGCGCCAGCAGCTTGGAGGGGGGGCCGTTCGGGGAGCTGTTTTTT,CASSLEGGPFGELFF
.,TRBV19,TRBJ2-1,.,TGTGCCAGTAGTAGAAAGACTAGTCCCTACAATGAGCAGTTCTTC,CASSRKTSPYNEQFF
.,TRBV5-5,TRBJ2-2,TRBD1,TGTGCCAGCCTCCCGCAGGGGGTCACCGGGGAGCTGTTTTTT,CASLPQGVTGELFF
few,TRBV7-2,TRBJ1-3,.,TGTGCCAGCAGCTTGGGGGGGTCCGGCTCTGGAAACACCATATATTTT,CASSLGGSGSGNTIYF
few,TRBV10-3,TRBJ2-2,.,TGTGCCATCCCATGGAAGAACACCGGGGAGCTGTTTTTT,CAIPWKNTGELFF
few,TRBV12-3/TRBV12-4,TRBJ1-2,.,TGTGCCAGCAGTTTCGGGGGGAGTAGTGGCTACACCTTC,CASSFGGSSGYTF
few,TRBV10-1,TRBJ2-3,.,TGCGCCAGCAGTCGGGCGCGAGCAGATACGCAGTATTTT,CASSRARADTQYF
.,TRBV7-9,TRBJ1-2,.,TGTGCCAGCAGCCGACACGGCTCGGGCCTTGGCTACACCTTC,CASSRHGSGLGYTF
.,TRBV18,TRBJ2-2,.,TGTGCCAGCTCACCTCAGAACACCGGGGAGCTGTTTTTT,CASSPQNTGELFF
few,TRBV4-3,TRBJ1-4,.,TGCGCCAGCAGCCAAGATTCAGTACCCGCGGGGATTAATGAAAAACTGTTTTTT,CASSQDSVPAGINEKLFF
many,TRBV6-5,TRBJ2-7,.,TGTGCCAGCAGTTCCCATTACGAGCAGTACTTC,CASSSHYEQYF
few,TRBV9,TRBJ1-1,.,TGTGCCAGCAGCGCAAGAGGATGGACTGAAGCTTTCTTT,CASSARGWTEAFF
many,TRBV11-3,TRBJ2-5,.,TGTGCCAGCAGCTTAGATCCCCAAGAGACCCAGTACTTC,CASSLDPQETQYF
.,TRBV6-2/TRBV6-3,TRBJ2-2,TRBD2,TGTGCCAGCAGTCGAAGACTAGCGGGGGGCCAGAACACCGGGGAGCTGTTTTTT,CASSRRLAGGQNTGELFF
few,TRBV7-8,TRBJ2-3,.,TGTGCCAGCAGGGCCCAGGATACGCAGTATTTT,CASRAQDTQYF
.,TRBV7-9,TRBJ2-7,.,TGTGCCAGCAGCTTACCGGGGAGGTTCTCCGAGCAGTACTTC,CASSLPGRFSEQYF
.,TRBV7-2,TRBJ2-1,TRBD2,TGTGCCAGCACACTAGCGGGGGGGCGTAATGAGCAGTTCTTC,CASTLAGGRNEQFF
few,TRBV4-2,TRBJ1-6,TRBD1,TGTGCCAGCAGCGAACGGGACAGGGGTTGGAATTCACCCCTCCACTTT,CASSERDRGWNSPLHF
.,TRBV6-6,TRBJ1-5,.,TGTGCCAGCAGTATAGACAATCAGCCCCAGCATTTT,CASSIDNQPQHF
few,TRBV10-3,TRBJ2-1,TRBD2,TGTGCCATCAGTGACATTAGCGGGGGTCCCTACAATGAGCAGTTCTTC,CAISDISGGPYNEQFF
.,TRBV7-8,TRBJ1-6,TRBD1,TGTGCCAGCAGCCCGCCAGGGGGGGATAATTCACCCCTCCACTTT,CASSPPGGDNSPLHF
many,TRBV4-3,TRBJ2-7,TRBD2,TGCGCCAGCAGCCCCTCGCTTGCTAGCGGGGCCTACGAGCAGTACTTC,CASSPSLASGAYEQYF
.,TRBV9,TRBJ1-5,.,TGTGCCAACCAGCGGGGACGGAAATATAGCAATCAGCCCCAGCATTTT,CANQRGRKYSNQPQHF
few,TRBV11-2,TRBJ2-1,.,TGTGCCAGCAGCGACCGATCCCGGGGTGGGTTCTTC,CASSDRSRGGFF
few,TRBV28,TRBJ2-4,.,TGTGCCAGCAGTACCGATACCCTAGCCAAAAACATTCAGTACTTC,CASSTDTLAKNIQYF
few,TRBV6-2/TRBV6-3,TRBJ2-3,.,TGTGCCAGCCGGTTCACAGATACGCAGTATTTT,CASRFTDTQYF
many,TRBV10-2,TRBJ2-3,.,TGCGCCAGCAGTGTGTCGCACCTTACAGATACGCAGTATTTT,CASSVSHLTDTQYF
.,TRBV7-9,TRBJ1-1,.,TGTGCCAGCAGCGACGCTAGGGACTCCTACACTGAAGCTTTCTTT,CASSDARDSYTEAFF